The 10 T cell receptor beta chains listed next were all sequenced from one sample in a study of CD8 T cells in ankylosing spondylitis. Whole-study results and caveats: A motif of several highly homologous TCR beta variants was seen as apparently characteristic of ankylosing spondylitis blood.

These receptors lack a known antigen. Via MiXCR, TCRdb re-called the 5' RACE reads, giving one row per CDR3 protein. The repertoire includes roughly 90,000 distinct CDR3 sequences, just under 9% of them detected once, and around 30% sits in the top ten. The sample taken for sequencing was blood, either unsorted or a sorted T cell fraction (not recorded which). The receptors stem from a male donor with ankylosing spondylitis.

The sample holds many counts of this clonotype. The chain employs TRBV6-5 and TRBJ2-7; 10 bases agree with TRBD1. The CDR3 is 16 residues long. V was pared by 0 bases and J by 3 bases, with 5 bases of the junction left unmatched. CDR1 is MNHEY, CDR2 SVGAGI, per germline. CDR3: CASSYSGTGADYEQYF. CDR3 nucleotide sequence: TGTGCCAGCAGTTACTCCGGGACAGGGGCGGACTACGAGCAGTACTTC.

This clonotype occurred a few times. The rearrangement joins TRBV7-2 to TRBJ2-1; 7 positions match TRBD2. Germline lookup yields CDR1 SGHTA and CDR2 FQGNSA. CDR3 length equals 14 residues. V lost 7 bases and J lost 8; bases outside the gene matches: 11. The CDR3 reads CASKGWEGRDEQFF. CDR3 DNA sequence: TGTGCCAGCAAGGGGTGGGAGGGCCGTGATGAGCAGTTCTTC.

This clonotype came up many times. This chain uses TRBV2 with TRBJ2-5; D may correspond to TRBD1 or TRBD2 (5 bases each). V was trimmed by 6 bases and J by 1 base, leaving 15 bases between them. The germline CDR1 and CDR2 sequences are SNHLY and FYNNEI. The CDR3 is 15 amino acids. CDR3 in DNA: TGTGCCAGCAGCGACCGGGACCAATCCCAAGAGACCCAGTACTTC. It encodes CASSDRDQSQETQYF.

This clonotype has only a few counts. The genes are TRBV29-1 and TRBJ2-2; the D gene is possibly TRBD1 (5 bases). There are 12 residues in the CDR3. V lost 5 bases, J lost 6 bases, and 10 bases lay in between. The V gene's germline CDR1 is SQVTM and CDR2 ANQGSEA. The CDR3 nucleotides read TGCAGCGTTAATCAGGGATCCGGGGAGCTGTTTTTT. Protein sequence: CSVNQGSGELFF.

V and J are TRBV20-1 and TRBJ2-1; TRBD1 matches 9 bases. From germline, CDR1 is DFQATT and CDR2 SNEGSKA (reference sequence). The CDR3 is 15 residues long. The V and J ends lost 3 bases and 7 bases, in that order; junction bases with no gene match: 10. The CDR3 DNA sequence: TGCAGTGCTAGGGTACGGGACAGGGTCGCGAATGAGCAGTTCTTC. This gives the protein CSARVRDRVANEQFF.

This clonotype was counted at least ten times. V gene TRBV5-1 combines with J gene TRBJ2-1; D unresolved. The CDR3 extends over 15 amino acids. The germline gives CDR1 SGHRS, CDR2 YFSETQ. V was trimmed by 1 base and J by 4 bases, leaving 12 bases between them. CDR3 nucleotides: TGCGCCAGCAGCTTGAGTCCGGACGGGTACAATGAGCAGTTCTTC. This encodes CASSLSPDGYNEQFF.

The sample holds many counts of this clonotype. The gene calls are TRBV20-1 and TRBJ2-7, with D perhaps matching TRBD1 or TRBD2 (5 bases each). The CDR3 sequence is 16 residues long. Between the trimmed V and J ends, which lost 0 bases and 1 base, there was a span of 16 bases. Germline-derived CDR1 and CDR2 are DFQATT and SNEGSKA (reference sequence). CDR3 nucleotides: TGCAGTGCTAGAGATCATGAAGGGGAGCTTTCCTACGAGCAGTACTTC. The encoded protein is CSARDHEGELSYEQYF.

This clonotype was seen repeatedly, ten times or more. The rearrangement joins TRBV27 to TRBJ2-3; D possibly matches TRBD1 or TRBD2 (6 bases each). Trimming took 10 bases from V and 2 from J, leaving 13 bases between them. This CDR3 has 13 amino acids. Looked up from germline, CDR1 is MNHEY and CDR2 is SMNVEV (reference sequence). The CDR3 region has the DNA TGTGCCACCGGGGGCCAGATCACAGATACGCAGTATTTT. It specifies CATGGQITDTQYF.

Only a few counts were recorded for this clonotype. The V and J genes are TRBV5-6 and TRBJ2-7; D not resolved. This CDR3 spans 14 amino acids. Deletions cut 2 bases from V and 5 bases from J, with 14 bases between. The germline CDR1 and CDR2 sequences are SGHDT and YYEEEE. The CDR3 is CASSFSASRDEQYF. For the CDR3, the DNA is TGTGCCAGCAGCTTCTCAGCGAGTAGGGACGAGCAGTACTTC. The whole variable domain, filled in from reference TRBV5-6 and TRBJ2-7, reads DAGVTQSPTHLIKTRGQQVTLRCSPKSGHDTVSWYQQALGQGPQFIFQYYEEEERQRGNFPDRFSGHQFPNYSSELNVNALLLGDSALYLCASSFSASRDEQYFGPGTRLTVT.

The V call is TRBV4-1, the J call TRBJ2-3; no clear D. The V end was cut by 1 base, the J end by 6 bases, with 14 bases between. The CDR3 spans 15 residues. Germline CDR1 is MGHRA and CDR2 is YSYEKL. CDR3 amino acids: CASSQVKPAPDTQYF. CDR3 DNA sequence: TGCGCCAGCAGCCAAGTGAAACCTGCCCCGGATACGCAGTATTTT.